These 17 T cell receptor beta chains came from one sample sequenced in a study of cytomegalovirus exposure and HLA in healthy donors. Primers: 60 Vbeta forward and 13 Jbeta reverse. The data were produced by immunoSEQ multiplex PCR, yet TCRdb's version contains in-frame clones alone and is incomplete. Among some 110,000 clones listed, around 76% were seen once. The sequencing sample was made of PBMCs. The receptors were gathered from a woman between 45 and 60 years old in good health and CMV-seropositive.

This chain links TRBV19 with TRBJ1-4; maybe TRBD1 (6 bases). V gave up 5 bases and J gave up 5 bases, with 18 bases separating them. The CDR3 is 16 residues long. The V gene's germline CDR1 is LNHDA and CDR2 SQIVND (reference sequence). CDR3 sequence: CASSRFRTERNEKLFF. The CDR3, as DNA: TGTGCCAGTAGTCGTTTTAGGACAGAGAGAAATGAAAAACTGTTTTTT. Full variable domain (outside the CDR3, taken from reference TRBV19 and TRBJ1-4): DGGITQSPKYLFRKEGQNVTLSCEQNLNHDAMYWYRQDPGQGLRLIYYSQIVNDFQKGDIAEGYSVSREKKESFPLTVTSAQKNPTAFYLCASSRFRTERNEKLFFGSGTQLSVL.

This clone was seen a handful of times. The chain recombines TRBV6-1 with TRBJ1-4; TRBD1 agrees at 10 bases. Trimming at V came to 6 bases and at J to 2 bases, leaving 12 bases not matched to a gene. Looked up from germline, CDR1 is MNHNS and CDR2 is SASEGT. The CDR3 sequence is 18 residues long. CDR3 sequence: CASSERLPGQGTNEKLFF. For the CDR3, the DNA is TGTGCCAGCAGCGAAAGGCTGCCGGGACAGGGGACTAATGAAAAACTGTTTTTT.

V is TRBV6-6 and J is TRBJ1-5; D perhaps matches TRBD1 (6 bases). V was shortened by 5 bases and J by 4 bases, with 18 bases between the two germline ends. The germline CDR1 and CDR2 sequences are MNHNY and SVGAGI (reference sequence). CDR3 length equals 16 residues. The CDR3 coding sequence is TGTGCCAGCAGTAAGTACCGGGACAATCCAAATCAGCCCCAGCATTTT. It encodes CASSKYRDNPNQPQHF.

With respect to this clone: The same CDR3 arises from other DNA sequences in this sample as well. The chain couples TRBV5-1 to TRBJ2-5; D is perhaps TRBD1 (5 bases). Germline CDR1 SGHRS, CDR2 YFSETQ. Trimming took off 0 bases at V and 1 base at J, with 7 bases between the two ends. The CDR3 runs 14 residues. The CDR3 region is CASSLGQSQETQYF. The DNA for the CDR3 is TGCGCCAGCAGCTTGGGACAGAGCCAAGAGACCCAGTACTTC.

The chain is built from TRBV28 and TRBJ1-1; D remains ambiguous. Germline CDR1 MDHEN, CDR2 SYDVKM. V lost 5 bases to trimming and J lost 6 bases, with 19 bases between them. There are 15 residues in the CDR3. This chain's CDR3 is CASSEIIYRGAEAFF. DNA of the CDR3: TGTGCCAGCAGTGAGATTATATACCGAGGAGCTGAAGCTTTCTTT.

V and J are TRBV5-4 and TRBJ2-7; D is possibly TRBD1 (5 bases). With 2 bases removed from V and 0 bases from J, the gap between germline ends came to 15 bases. Germline V gene sequence: CDR1 SGHNT, CDR2 YYREEE (reference sequence). This CDR3 region has 16 residues. CDR3 sequence reads: CASSLNGRAPSYEQYF. In DNA, the CDR3 is TGTGCCAGCAGCTTAAATGGCAGGGCTCCCTCCTACGAGCAGTACTTC.

In DNA, the CDR3 is TGTGCCTGGAGTGTAGGTGGGTCGGGTGGCTACACCTTC. The encoded protein is CAWSVGGSGGYTF. The chain is built from TRBV30 and TRBJ1-2; no clear D gene. The V and J ends lost 0 bases and 7 bases respectively, with 12 bases between them. The CDR3 length is 13 residues. Germline CDR1 GTSNPN, CDR2 SVGIG (reference sequence).

The chain recombines TRBV11-3 with TRBJ1-1; no reliable D call. Germline V gives CDR1 SGHNT, CDR2 YENEEA. V gave up 4 bases and J gave up 6 bases, with 12 bases separating them. This CDR3 comprises 13 residues. CDR3 amino acids: CASSSQYLSEAFF. The CDR3 bases are TGTGCCAGCAGCTCCCAGTATCTGTCTGAAGCTTTCTTT.

This clone has a single count. V and J are TRBV10-1 and TRBJ2-7; 7 nucleotides match TRBD1. Trimming removed 7 bases from V and 3 bases from J; junction bases left unmatched: 6. The CDR3 is 13 amino acids. The germline V gene encodes CDR1 WNHNN and CDR2 SYGVQD (reference sequence). The CDR3 nucleotides are TGCGCCAGCAAAAGGGGGCGATACTACGAGCAGTACTTC. Its translation is CASKRGRYYEQYF.

The CDR3 is CASSTGHPAANEKLFF. The CDR3 DNA is TGTGCCAGCAGCACGGGACACCCGGCGGCTAATGAAAAACTGTTTTTT. This chain connects TRBV7-2 to TRBJ1-4; D is possibly TRBD1 (6 bases). V dropped 5 bases and J dropped 3 bases, with 16 bases sitting between them. In germline, CDR1 is SGHTA, CDR2 FQGNSA. The CDR3 loop spans 16 amino acids.

J is TRBJ2-1 and V is TRBV4-1; TRBD2 matches at 14 bases. Trimming removed 3 bases from V and 8 bases from J; junction bases left unmatched: 6. This CDR3 spans 16 amino acids. The germline V gene encodes CDR1 MGHRA and CDR2 YSYEKL. CDR3 region: CASSQGTSGGGYEQFF. CDR3 DNA sequence: TGCGCCAGCAGCCAGGGGACTAGCGGGGGAGGGTATGAGCAGTTCTTC.

This chain connects TRBV7-2 to TRBJ1-2; D is uncertain. This CDR3 region has 17 residues. Germline V gene sequence: CDR1 SGHTA, CDR2 FQGNSA. V lost 5 bases to trimming and J lost 9 bases, with 28 bases between them. The CDR3 bases are TGTGCCAGCAGCCCCTATTCCGGGAGTTCGGGTTTTCCGAGCTACACCTTC. Its translation is CASSPYSGSSGFPSYTF. The whole variable domain, filled in from reference TRBV7-2 and TRBJ1-2, reads GAGVSQSPSNKVTEKGKDVELRCDPISGHTALYWYRQSLGQGLEFLIYFQGNSAPDKSGLPSDRFSAERTGGSVSTLTIQRTQQEDSAVYLCASSPYSGSSGFPSYTFGSGTRLTVV.

This sequence joins TRBV27 and TRBJ2-7; 8 nucleotides agree with TRBD1. This CDR3 spans 14 amino acids. The V and J ends lost 3 bases and 5 bases, in that order; junction bases with no gene match: 6. From germline, CDR1 is MNHEY and CDR2 SMNVEV (reference sequence). The CDR3 DNA sequence: TGTGCCAGCAGTTTCGGACAGGGTACGGACGAGCAGTACTTC. Translating gives CASSFGQGTDEQYF.

This clone has only a few counts. V gene TRBV10-3 combines with J gene TRBJ1-1; D possibly corresponds to TRBD1 (6 bases). Trimming shortened V by 3 bases and J by 3 bases, and 8 bases separated the two germline ends. CDR3 length: 13 amino acids. Germline V gene data show CDR1 as ENHRY and CDR2 as SYGVKD. In nucleotides, the CDR3 is TGTGCCATCAGTGAATCAGGGGACACTGAAGCTTTCTTT. Its translation: CAISESGDTEAFF.

The chain couples TRBV5-1 to TRBJ1-1; TRBD1 matches 8 bases. The CDR3 runs to 16 residues. The V and J ends lost 4 bases and 0 bases, in that order; junction bases with no gene match: 8. Per the germline V gene, CDR1 is SGHRS and CDR2 is YFSETQ. The CDR3 loop reads CASSPGQGALNTEAFF. The CDR3 nucleotides read TGCGCCAGCAGCCCTGGACAGGGCGCTCTGAACACTGAAGCTTTCTTT.

The chain links TRBV7-9 to TRBJ2-1; 7 nucleotides align to TRBD2. Germline CDR1 is SEHNR and CDR2 is FQNEAQ (reference sequence). Unmatched junction bases numbered 5, after V lost 2 bases and J lost 7 bases. The CDR3 has 14 amino acids. CDR3: CASSLLSGGNEQFF. For the CDR3, the DNA is TGTGCCAGCAGCTTACTGTCCGGGGGGAATGAGCAGTTCTTC.

The chain recombines TRBV19 with TRBJ2-3; D unresolved. The CDR3 loop spans 16 amino acids. Trimming took off 5 bases at V and 2 bases at J, with 17 bases between the two ends. The germline V gene has CDR1 LNHDA and CDR2 SQIVND (reference sequence). For the CDR3, the DNA is TGTGCCAGTAGTCCTGTAAGTGCCCCCTACACAGATACGCAGTATTTT. Translated: CASSPVSAPYTDTQYF.